This T cell receptor beta chain is drawn from a study of cytomegalovirus exposure and HLA in healthy donors. The CDR3 extends over 14 amino acids. V lost 2 bases and J lost 4; bases outside the gene matches: 4. Germline-derived CDR1 and CDR2 are MGHDK and SYGVNS. Clones were sequenced by immunoSEQ multiplex PCR, and TCRdb holds only the in-frame ones, with some missing. The data hold about 340,000 clones, with roughly 89% observed a single time. The J gene is TRBJ1-1, the V gene TRBV25-1, with 7 bases fitting TRBD1. The material sequenced was PBMCs. The receptor comes from a woman aged 18-30 years in good health and CMV-seronegative. As DNA, the CDR3 is TGTGCCAGCAGTGAAGGGACAGTGGGCACTGAAGCTTTCTTT. It encodes CASSEGTVGTEAFF.